The TCR beta chain described here comes from a study of tumor-infiltrating lymphocytes in primary liver carcinoma. Study-wide background: Staging of the tumors gave T1-T3 N0M0, with widths of roughly 4 to 10 cm. Samples gave roughly 3.65 to 8 million productive TCRbeta reads, similar across tissue types. Study results and limitations: Compared with tumor region pairs, tumor-adjacent and tumor-blood pairs overlapped less. A significantly higher top-250-clone fraction was found in tumors than in blood (p = 0.039).

V was clipped by 4 bases and J by 4 bases, with 10 bases between them. The CDR3 consists of 13 residues. Per germline, CDR1 SGHDT and CDR2 YYEEEE. Making TCR beta cDNA involved approximately 520 ng total RNA and a constant-region primer. Libraries of TCR beta came from three nested multiplex PCR rounds with slightly modified ARM-PCR. PCR rounds one and two used TRBV1-TRBV30 forward primers with a C-beta reverse primer for approximately 11 cycles each. MiXCR, applied by TCRdb to the multiplex PCR reads, yields one record per CDR3 protein. The sample shows about 92,000 distinct CDR3 sequences, just under 70% of them seen only once. A word on this clonotype: The antigen is unknown. A read error may be the cause here, since a much bigger clone is one base away.

Unsorted bulk tissue (about 20-32 mg) underwent RNA and DNA co-extraction. The V call is TRBV5-6, the J call TRBJ2-3; D remains unclear. This receptor was taken from a man aged 40-49 years with primary liver carcinoma and hepatitis B virus infection. The source material was tumor-adjacent normal liver tissue. CDR3 in DNA: TGTGCCAGCAGCCGGCAGCAGCCAGATACGCAGTATTTT. This codes for CASSRQQPDTQYF.